These 22 T cell receptor beta chains share one sample of origin, sequenced in a study of identical twins. Via MiXCR, TCRdb re-called the 5' RACE reads, giving one row per CDR3 protein. Altogether roughly 1,500,000 distinct CDR3 sequences are present, roughly a third being singletons, with the ten largest covering around 0.25%. The sequencing sample was made of cord blood. The receptors stem from a newborn girl in good health.

This clonotype has at least ten counts. CDR3 bases: TGCAGCGTCTACCTCGGGGAGGGGAGCTCCTACGAGCAGTACTTC. Its protein is CSVYLGEGSSYEQYF. The V and J genes are TRBV29-1 and TRBJ2-7; 7 nucleotides match TRBD2. CDR3 length equals 15 residues. J gave up 0 bases and V 6 bases, and 11 bases lay outside the gene matches. Germline CDR1 SQVTM, CDR2 ANQGSEA.

This chain connects TRBV12-3 or TRBV12-4 to TRBJ2-3; 9 nucleotides match TRBD2. V shed 5 bases and J 2 bases; nucleotides not matched to a gene: 14. The CDR3 runs to 18 residues. The CDR3 bases are TGTGCCAGCAGTCCCCCAAGCGGGAGGAACACTTACACAGATACGCAGTATTTT. Amino acids: CASSPPSGRNTYTDTQYF.

This clonotype showed up just a few times. The chain recombines TRBV9 with TRBJ1-2, with 7 bases lining up with TRBD1. The V gene's germline CDR1 is SGDLS and CDR2 YYNGEE. This CDR3 is built from 14 residues. J was trimmed by 4 bases and V by 3 bases; bases with no gene match: 6. The CDR3 loop reads CASSGRQGFYGYTF. CDR3 bases: TGTGCCAGCAGCGGACGACAGGGATTCTATGGCTACACCTTC. The complete variable domain, with remaining parts taken from reference TRBV9 and TRBJ1-2, reads DSGVTQTPKHLITATGQRVTLRCSPRSGDLSVYWYQQSLDQGLQFLIQYYNGEERAKGNILERFSAQQFPDLHSELNLSSLELGDSALYFCASSGRQGFYGYTFGSGTRLTVV.

The chain couples TRBV19 to TRBJ1-1; 9 positions agree with TRBD1. CDR1 and CDR2 (germline): LNHDA, SQIVND (reference sequence). The CDR3 length is 14 residues. Trimming at V came to 9 bases and at J to 5 bases, leaving 10 bases not matched to a gene. The CDR3 region is CASSVTGGRTEAFF. CDR3 nucleotides: TGTGCCAGCAGCGTAACAGGGGGCAGGACTGAAGCTTTCTTT.

In its sample, this clonotype was seen a few times. The chain has TRBV28 and TRBJ1-5; D is uncertain. CDR1 and CDR2 from the germline V gene are MDHEN and SYDVKM. Trimming pared 6 bases from V and 1 base from J, leaving 16 bases between. The CDR3 loop spans 16 amino acids. DNA for the CDR3: TGTGCCAGCAGCTCTGGCAGGTTGGGCAGCAATCAGCCCCAGCATTTT. Its protein is CASSSGRLGSNQPQHF. Together with reference TRBV28 and TRBJ1-5, the CDR3 gives the full variable domain: DVKVTQSSRYLVKRTGEKVFLECVQDMDHENMFWYRQDPGLGLRLIYFSYDVKMKEKGDIPEGYSVSREKKERFSLILESASTNQTSMYLCASSSGRLGSNQPQHFGDGTRLSIL.

This clonotype was seen a few times. The CDR3 nucleotides are TGTGCCAGCAGCTACCGGTCGGGGGAACGAGGTTTGACAGATACGCAGTATTTT. Protein product: CASSYRSGERGLTDTQYF. The chain carries TRBV7-9 and TRBJ2-3, with a possible D match to TRBD2 (6 bases). This CDR3 region has 18 residues. Trimming removed 4 bases at V and 3 bases at J, with 23 bases between. CDR1 is SEHNR and CDR2 is FQNEAQ in the germline V gene (reference sequence).

The gene calls are TRBV20-1 and TRBJ1-1; 8 positions agree with TRBD1. Germline assignment: CDR1 DFQATT and CDR2 SNEGSKA (reference sequence). This CDR3 region has 15 residues. The V gene end was trimmed by 3 bases and the J gene end by 0 bases; junction bases not matched to a gene: 6. Here the CDR3 reads CSASADRALNTEAFF. The DNA for the CDR3 is TGCAGTGCTAGTGCGGACAGGGCCCTGAACACTGAAGCTTTCTTT.

This clonotype was observed once. A much larger clone lies one base from this, so it may be a read error. V is TRBV4-2 and J is TRBJ2-3, with 7 nucleotides matching TRBD1. The CDR3 length is 14 residues. Germline V CDR1 and CDR2: LGHNA, YNFKEQ. CDR3 region: CASSHDTGTDTRYF. CDR3 sequence (DNA): TGTGCCAGCAGCCACGACACAGGGACAGATACGCGGTATTTT.

There are a few counts of this clonotype. This chain uses TRBV7-2 with TRBJ1-4; TRBD1 agrees at 9 bases. This CDR3 is 16 amino acids long. The V gene end was trimmed by 5 bases and the J gene end by 3 bases; junction bases not matched to a gene: 7. Germline V gene lookup returns CDR1 SGHTA and CDR2 FQGNSA. The CDR3 sequence: CASSPQGAKSNEKLFF. The CDR3 DNA reads as TGTGCCAGCAGCCCACAGGGGGCGAAGTCTAATGAAAAACTGTTTTTT.

This clonotype appeared many times. The chain has TRBV27 and TRBJ1-2; TRBD1 is a possible D gene (6 bases). The CDR3 has 13 residues. The V gene lost 2 bases and the J gene lost 5 bases, with 9 bases spanning the gap. Germline CDR1 is MNHEY and CDR2 is SMNVEV (reference sequence). In DNA form, the CDR3 reads TGTGCCAGCAGTTTAACAGGGCAGTATGGCTACACCTTC. This translates into CASSLTGQYGYTF.

This clonotype showed up just once. The junction departs from the called germline gene at one end, perhaps through a read error. The chain uses TRBV7-2 and TRBJ1-1; D unresolved. Germline lookup yields CDR1 SGHTA and CDR2 FQGNSA. This CDR3 contains 14 residues. In nucleotides, the CDR3 is TGTGCCAGCAGCGTAGCATTCGGAAACACTGAAGCTTTCTTT. This translates into CASSVAFGNTEAFF. Variable domain in full (rest from reference TRBV7-2 and TRBJ1-1): GAGVSQSPSNKVTEKGKDVELRCDPISGHTALYWYRQSLGQGLEFLIYFQGNSAPDKSGLPSDRFSAERTGGSVSTLTIQRTQQEDSAVYLCASSVAFGNTEAFFGQGTRLTVV.

The chain employs TRBV6-2 or TRBV6-3 and TRBJ2-3; D might be TRBD1 or TRBD2, each matching 6 bases. Germline V lookup: CDR1 MNHEY, CDR2 SVGEGT. CDR3 length: 16 residues. V was shortened by 1 base and J by 1 base, with 12 bases between the two germline ends. This chain's CDR3 is CASSYWGASGTDTQYF. CDR3 sequence (DNA): TGTGCCAGCAGTTACTGGGGGGCGTCGGGCACAGATACGCAGTATTTT.

This chain connects TRBV3-1 to TRBJ2-7; perhaps D is TRBD1 or TRBD2 (5 bases each). The V end lost 5 bases, the J end lost 5 bases, and 16 bases lay between the germline ends. The CDR3 loop spans 14 amino acids. Germline V gene data show CDR1 as LGHDT and CDR2 as YNNKEL (reference sequence). The DNA for the CDR3 is TGTGCCAGCAGCTACGGGACCGGGCGCAACGAGCAGTACTTC. Translation gives CASSYGTGRNEQYF.

In regard to this clonotype: Without the conserved terminal phenylalanine or tryptophan, this CDR3 likely stems from a read error. The DNA for the CDR3 is TGCAGTGCTATGCGACTAGCGGGGGCCTACAATGAGCAGTTCTTA. It translates to CSAMRLAGAYNEQFL. The V and J genes are TRBV20-1 and TRBJ2-1, with 12 bases lining up with TRBD2. Germline V CDR1 and CDR2: DFQATT, SNEGSKA (reference sequence). Germline trimming cut 4 bases from V and 2 bases from J; bases unmatched to any gene: 3. This CDR3 contains 15 residues.

This clonotype was picked up a small number of times. The chain joins TRBV18 to TRBJ1-6; D call uncertain. CDR1 and CDR2 from the germline V gene are KGHSH and LQKENI. The CDR3 is made up of 14 amino acids. V dropped 3 bases and J dropped 10 bases, with 13 bases sitting between them. The DNA for the CDR3 is TGTGCCAGCTCACCCACAGTAGCCCAATCACCCCTCCACTTT. As protein: CASSPTVAQSPLHF.

This rearrangement joins TRBV9 to TRBJ2-5; D is unresolved. The CDR3 spans 16 residues. Germline CDR1 SGDLS, CDR2 YYNGEE. V dropped 0 bases and J dropped 11 bases, with 23 bases sitting between them. The CDR3 loop reads CASSVEIPSSYNEQYF. The CDR3 coding sequence is TGTGCCAGCAGCGTAGAAATCCCCAGCTCCTACAATGAGCAGTACTTC.

This chain joins TRBV24-1 and TRBJ2-3; 10 nucleotides line up with TRBD2. The CDR3 extends over 13 amino acids. From germline, CDR1 is KGHDR and CDR2 SFDVKD. V shed 7 bases and J 6 bases; nucleotides not matched to a gene: 3. The CDR3 loop reads CATRVTSGDTQYF. The CDR3 nucleotides read TGTGCCACCAGAGTGACTAGCGGGGATACGCAGTATTTT.

This clonotype was observed at least ten times. This chain links TRBV24-1 with TRBJ1-2; weak D call: TRBD1 (5 bases). CDR3 length: 13 residues. Trimming removed 4 bases from V and 4 bases from J, with 9 bases in between. Germline CDR1 and CDR2: KGHDR and SFDVKD. Here the CDR3 reads CATSDRTGYGYTF. The DNA for the CDR3 is TGTGCCACCAGTGACCGCACAGGCTATGGCTACACCTTC.

V gene TRBV20-1 combines with J gene TRBJ2-1; 7 bases map to TRBD2. The length of the CDR3 is 14 residues. From germline, CDR1 is DFQATT and CDR2 SNEGSKA (reference sequence). The V and J ends lost 3 bases and 9 bases, in that order; junction bases with no gene match: 11. CDR3 in amino acids: CSARRERGDSEQFF. For the CDR3, the DNA is TGCAGTGCTAGGCGGGAGAGGGGCGATAGTGAGCAGTTCTTC.

This clonotype is a singleton in its sample. Possible read error: a much larger clone is one base away. The gene calls are TRBV9 and TRBJ2-4; D gene unclear. The CDR3 has 13 amino acids. The germline V gene encodes CDR1 SGDLS and CDR2 YYNGEE. V was pared by 3 bases and J by 13 bases, with 17 bases between. CDR3 nucleotides: TGTGCCAGCAGCGGTGGTTTCCGCAATGAGCAGTACTTC. This codes for CASSGGFRNEQYF. Full variable domain (outside the CDR3, taken from reference TRBV9 and TRBJ2-4): DSGVTQTPKHLITATGQRVTLRCSPRSGDLSVYWYQQSLDQGLQFLIQYYNGEERAKGNILERFSAQQFPDLHSELNLSSLELGDSALYFCASSGGFRNEQYFGAGTRLSVL.

This chain uses TRBV6-5 with TRBJ2-7; no clear D gene. The CDR3 loop spans 13 amino acids. Deletions cut 6 bases from V and 4 bases from J, with 13 bases between. Germline V gene lookup returns CDR1 MNHEY and CDR2 SVGAGI. Here the CDR3 reads CASRPDSFYEQYF. The CDR3, as DNA: TGTGCCAGCAGACCCGACTCATTTTACGAGCAGTACTTC.

This clonotype showed up many times. The V call is TRBV20-1, the J call TRBJ1-6; 7 nucleotides agree with TRBD1. Germline CDR1 and CDR2: DFQATT and SNEGSKA (reference sequence). J was trimmed by 4 bases and V by 2 bases; bases with no gene match: 2. The CDR3 covers 14 residues. DNA of the CDR3: TGCAGTGCTAGACAGGGGGATTATAATTCACCCCTCCACTTT. Translating it yields CSARQGDYNSPLHF.